This TCR beta chain was identified in a study of cytomegalovirus exposure and HLA in healthy donors. The PCR had 60 Vbeta and 13 Jbeta primers. Assay used: immunoSEQ multiplex PCR; TCRdb lists only in-frame clones, some missing. This specimen shows about 200,000 clones; the ten leading clones hold roughly 0.74%. The CDR3 runs to 15 residues. V was trimmed by 4 bases and J by 7 bases, leaving 19 bases between them. Germline CDR1 is MNHEY and CDR2 is SMNVEV (reference sequence). The sample consisted of PBMCs. The chain joins TRBV27 to TRBJ1-2; TRBD1 might be the D (6 bases). The clonotype comes from a boy younger than 18 in good health and CMV-seronegative. The CDR3 protein is CASSSTDWDTGGYTF. The CDR3 DNA sequence: TGTGCCAGCAGTTCCACCGATTGGGACACCGGTGGCTACACCTTC.